This TCR beta chain was sequenced in a study of early T cells in non-severe SARS-CoV-2 infection. General study points: There was a bias toward anti-spike CD8 responses in VDJdb matching, which missed private and CD4 specificities.

Note on this clonotype: What it recognizes is unknown.

Between the trimmed V and J ends, which lost 0 bases and 1 base, there was a span of 13 bases. CDR3 size: 15 residues. Germline V gene sequence: CDR1 DFQATT, CDR2 SNEGSKA (reference sequence). TCRdb processed the 5' RACE reads anew with MiXCR; each CDR3 protein has one entry. The table records under 100,000 distinct CDR3 sequences, around 15% of them present only once. The chain links TRBV20-1 to TRBJ2-7, with a weak D call TRBD1 (5 bases). The sequencing input was whole blood. This receptor was obtained from an adult who was a healthcare worker with PCR-confirmed SARS-CoV-2 infection or an uninfected control (not recorded which). CDR3 sequence (DNA): TGCAGTGCTAGAGATATGGGGCCCTCATCCTACGAGCAGTACTTC. Protein product: CSARDMGPSSYEQYF.